This T cell receptor (beta chain) was retrieved from a study of blood T cell repertoires in COVID-19. Overall study context: The United States, Italy and Spain supplied acute and convalescent COVID-19 samples. PBMCs, B-cell-depleted T cells, or T cells provided the cDNA or gDNA that made up the material.

The V end lost 4 bases, the J end lost 1 base, and 3 bases lay between the germline ends. This CDR3 spans 11 amino acids. Germline lookup yields CDR1 GTSNPN and CDR2 SVGIG (reference sequence). Under the authors' procedure: Reference gene primer amplification yielded estimated nucleated cell counts. The assay was immunoSEQ multiplex PCR, and TCRdb's table has in-frame clones only and misses some. V, J and clone size derive from that table, while D and trimming were established from the DNA sequence. The table shows approximately 300,000 clones, with 70% to 90% occurring only once. This TCR was sampled from a man younger than 35 who had recovered from COVID-19. Sequencing was done on a sample of peripheral blood. This chain uses TRBV30 with TRBJ2-3, with D uncertain. CDR3 DNA sequence: TGTGCCTGGACCGGCACAGATACGCAGTATTTT. As protein: CAWTGTDTQYF.